The rows below give T cell receptor beta chains drawn from one sample of a study of blood T cells in healthy people across ages. In TCRdb, the 5' RACE reads were re-called with MiXCR into one record per CDR3 protein. The table includes hundreds of thousands of distinct CDR3 sequences, about 24% detected once. The same data also contributed to another study, on T cells of mothers and their children.

The material sequenced was blood. These receptors came from a boy younger than 18 in good health. CDR3s include the opening cysteine and the closing phenylalanine or tryptophan. A D gene is named only where the DNA matches it firmly. Only part of the rows carry a size: once, few, many, or a class if the clone is expanded.

size: few; J: TRBJ1-6; D: -; V: TRBV9; CDR3: CASSVEGEHNSPLHF; DNA: TGTGCCAGCAGCGTAGAGGGAGAACATAATTCACCCCTCCACTTT
size: -; J: TRBJ1-4; D: -; V: TRBV5-1; CDR3: CASSLADRNEKLFF; DNA: TGCGCCAGCAGCTTGGCCGACAGAAATGAAAAACTGTTTTTT
size: -; J: TRBJ2-5; D: TRBD2; V: TRBV9; CDR3: CASSETVLAETQYF; DNA: TGTGCCAGCAGCGAGACCGTACTAGCGGAGACCCAGTACTTC
size: few; J: TRBJ2-5; D: -; V: TRBV7-8; CDR3: CASSLMGPSSWGIETQYF; DNA: TGTGCCAGCAGCTTAATGGGCCCTTCCAGTTGGGGAATAGAGACCCAGTACTTC
size: -; J: TRBJ2-5; D: -; V: TRBV4-3; CDR3: CAGSQDWKGGETQYF; DNA: TGCGCCGGCAGCCAAGATTGGAAGGGCGGTGAGACCCAGTACTTC
size: -; J: TRBJ2-5; D: -; V: TRBV7-2; CDR3: CASSLDPEETQYF; DNA: TGTGCCAGCAGCTTAGATCCGGAAGAGACCCAGTACTTC
size: many; J: TRBJ2-1; D: TRBD2; V: TRBV29-1; CDR3: CSVHGTSGRLTYNEQFF; DNA: TGCAGCGTCCACGGGACTAGCGGGAGACTAACCTACAATGAGCAGTTCTTC
size: few; J: TRBJ2-1; D: -; V: TRBV29-1; CDR3: CSVPVGYNEQFF; DNA: TGCAGCGTTCCTGTGGGCTACAATGAGCAGTTCTTC
size: -; J: TRBJ2-2; D: -; V: TRBV3-1; CDR3: CASSTEARNTGELFF; DNA: TGTGCCAGCAGCACCGAGGCTCGGAACACCGGGGAGCTGTTTTTT
size: few; J: TRBJ2-1; D: TRBD2; V: TRBV19; CDR3: CASSMTSGGPPLFDEQFF; DNA: TGTGCCAGTAGTATGACTAGCGGGGGCCCCCCCCTCTTCGATGAGCAGTTCTTC
size: few; J: TRBJ2-7; D: -; V: TRBV7-9; CDR3: CASSSPGRDNYEQYF; DNA: TGTGCCAGCAGCTCGCCCGGCAGAGATAACTACGAGCAGTACTTC
size: many; J: TRBJ2-5; D: -; V: TRBV20-1; CDR3: CSLVENGQYF; DNA: TGCAGTCTCGTCGAGAACGGGCAGTACTTC
size: -; J: TRBJ2-1; D: -; V: TRBV18; CDR3: CASSAPGRDEQFF; DNA: TGTGCCAGCTCAGCGCCAGGAAGGGATGAGCAGTTCTTC
size: few; J: TRBJ2-2; D: -; V: TRBV28; CDR3: CASSNQGSPGELFF; DNA: TGTGCCAGCAGCAACCAGGGAAGCCCCGGGGAGCTGTTTTTT
size: many; J: TRBJ2-7; D: -; V: TRBV10-3; CDR3: CAISGDRALAGRYEQYF; DNA: TGTGCCATCAGTGGGGACAGGGCCCTAGCGGGAAGATACGAGCAGTACTTC
size: few; J: TRBJ2-7; D: TRBD2; V: TRBV19; CDR3: CASSMYQRETSYEQYF; DNA: TGTGCCAGTAGTATGTACCAGCGGGAGACCTCCTACGAGCAGTACTTC
size: -; J: TRBJ1-2; D: -; V: TRBV7-2; CDR3: CASSLWGGYEGYTF; DNA: TGTGCCAGCAGCTTGTGGGGGGGGTACGAGGGCTACACCTTC
size: few; J: TRBJ2-7; D: TRBD2; V: TRBV4-3; CDR3: CASSQGSGGVSYEQYF; DNA: TGCGCCAGCAGCCAAGGCAGCGGGGGAGTCTCCTACGAGCAGTACTTC
size: -; J: TRBJ2-5; D: -; V: TRBV5-5; CDR3: CASSSRESSYNEQFF; DNA: TGTGCCAGCAGTTCAAGGGAAAGCTCCTACAATGAGCAATTCTTC
size: -; J: TRBJ2-3; D: -; V: TRBV7-2; CDR3: CASSLGYLASADTQYF; DNA: TGTGCCAGCAGCTTAGGGTATCTAGCCTCCGCAGATACGCAGTATTTT
size: -; J: TRBJ1-2; D: -; V: TRBV28; CDR3: CGSWTGSGYTF; DNA: TGTGGGTCCTGGACGGGGAGTGGCTACACCTTC
size: -; J: TRBJ2-3; D: -; V: TRBV6-9; CDR3: CASKRLADTQYF; DNA: TGTGCCAGCAAACGACTAGCAGATACGCAGTATTTT
size: -; J: TRBJ1-6; D: -; V: TRBV7-6; CDR3: CASSLAAESNSPLHF; DNA: TGTGCCAGCAGCTTAGCGGCAGAATCTAATTCACCCCTCCACTTT
size: -; J: TRBJ2-7; D: TRBD2; V: TRBV3-1; CDR3: CASSPGFPSSGATYEQYF; DNA: TGTGCCAGCAGCCCAGGGTTCCCGAGTAGCGGGGCTACCTACGAGCAGTACTTC
size: few; J: TRBJ2-5; D: -; V: TRBV5-1; CDR3: CASSWYQETQYF; DNA: TGCGCCAGCAGCTGGTACCAAGAGACCCAGTACTTC
size: few; J: TRBJ2-5; D: -; V: TRBV29-1; CDR3: CSVHRGETQYF; DNA: TGCAGCGTCCACCGAGGGGAGACCCAGTACTTC
size: many; J: TRBJ2-5; D: -; V: TRBV27; CDR3: CASSLGLRQETQYF; DNA: TGTGCCAGCAGTTTAGGTCTCAGACAAGAGACCCAGTACTTC
size: few; J: TRBJ2-1; D: -; V: TRBV7-2; CDR3: CASSRPRDYNEQFF; DNA: TGTGCCAGCTCCCGGCCCCGGGATTACAATGAGCAGTTCTTC
size: -; J: TRBJ1-1; D: -; V: TRBV15; CDR3: CATSRARRQDTEAFF; DNA: TGTGCCACCAGCAGAGCGAGACGGCAGGACACTGAAGCTTTCTTT
size: -; J: TRBJ2-5; D: -; V: TRBV7-9; CDR3: CASSLVDKDQETQYF; DNA: TGTGCCAGCAGCTTAGTCGACAAGGACCAAGAGACCCAGTACTTC
size: few; J: TRBJ2-7; D: TRBD2; V: TRBV29-1; CDR3: CSVLSSGIYEQYF; DNA: TGCAGCGTTTTGTCTAGCGGGATCTACGAGCAGTACTTC
size: once; J: TRBJ2-5; D: TRBD2; V: TRBV5-4; CDR3: CASSTVLAGVETQYF; DNA: TGTGCCAGCAGCACCGTCCTAGCGGGCGTTGAGACCCAGTACTTC
size: -; J: TRBJ1-2; D: -; V: TRBV20-1; CDR3: CSAQPMRGPLDYGYTF; DNA: TGCAGTGCCCAACCAATGCGGGGTCCCTTAGACTATGGCTACACCTTC
size: once; J: TRBJ1-3; D: -; V: TRBV12-3/TRBV12-4; CDR3: CASSLAGSGNTTYF; DNA: TGTGCCAGCAGTTTAGCAGGGTCTGGGAACACCACATATTTT
size: -; J: TRBJ2-7; D: -; V: TRBV5-1; CDR3: CASSPPDYEQYF; DNA: TGCGCCAGCAGCCCCCCTGATTACGAGCAGTACTTC
size: -; J: TRBJ2-7; D: TRBD1; V: TRBV12-3/TRBV12-4; CDR3: CASSLDRDGYEQYF; DNA: TGTGCCAGCAGCTTGGACAGGGATGGTTACGAGCAGTACTTC
size: -; J: TRBJ2-4; D: -; V: TRBV20-1; CDR3: CSARAVGEVWAKNIQYF; DNA: TGCAGTGCTAGAGCAGTGGGGGAGGTTTGGGCCAAAAACATTCAGTACTTC
size: -; J: TRBJ2-1; D: -; V: TRBV6-5; CDR3: CASRSFTGPGHEQFF; DNA: TGTGCCAGCAGGTCGTTTACAGGGCCTGGGCATGAGCAGTTCTTC
size: few; J: TRBJ1-1; D: -; V: TRBV5-4; CDR3: CASSLVGDLNTEAFF; DNA: TGTGCCAGCAGCTTGGTGGGGGACTTGAACACTGAAGCTTTCTTT
size: -; J: TRBJ1-1; D: -; V: TRBV6-2/TRBV6-3; CDR3: CASSYTQGEANTEAFF; DNA: TGTGCCAGCAGTTACACCCAGGGAGAGGCAAACACTGAAGCTTTCTTT
size: -; J: TRBJ1-2; D: -; V: TRBV24-1; CDR3: CATGGIDGYTF; DNA: TGTGCCACCGGGGGGATTGATGGCTACACCTTC
size: -; J: TRBJ2-3; D: TRBD2; V: TRBV20-1; CDR3: CCLAGGSTDTQYF; DNA: TGCTGCTTAGCGGGGGGGAGCACAGATACGCAGTATTTT
size: few; J: TRBJ2-5; D: TRBD2; V: TRBV18; CDR3: CASSRRGATSPLQETQYF; DNA: TGTGCCAGCTCACGAAGGGGTGCGACTAGCCCCCTTCAGGAGACCCAGTACTTC
size: -; J: TRBJ1-5; D: -; V: TRBV28; CDR3: CATKAGQGRIKPQHF; DNA: TGTGCCACCAAAGCGGGTCAGGGGAGGATCAAGCCCCAGCATTTT
size: many; J: TRBJ2-5; D: -; V: TRBV7-2; CDR3: CASSLADTEETQYF; DNA: TGTGCCAGCAGCTTAGCAGACACAGAAGAGACCCAGTACTTC
size: few; J: TRBJ2-5; D: TRBD2; V: TRBV19; CDR3: CASSMAGVPSQETQYF; DNA: TGTGCCAGTAGTATGGCGGGGGTCCCAAGCCAAGAGACCCAGTACTTC
size: few; J: TRBJ2-7; D: TRBD1; V: TRBV7-2; CDR3: CASSPGQGASFSYEQYF; DNA: TGTGCCAGCAGTCCTGGACAGGGGGCATCTTTCTCCTACGAGCAGTACTTC
size: few; J: TRBJ2-7; D: -; V: TRBV6-1; CDR3: CASNSHRDKSYEQYF; DNA: TGTGCCAGCAATTCTCACCGGGACAAGTCTTACGAGCAGTACTTC
size: few; J: TRBJ2-7; D: -; V: TRBV27; CDR3: CASSRGDSPRDEQYF; DNA: TGTGCCAGCAGTAGGGGGGATTCCCCTCGGGACGAGCAGTACTTC